These 7 T cell receptor beta chains were all obtained from the same sample, sequenced in a study of identical twins. MiXCR was run by TCRdb on the 5' RACE reads, yielding one entry per CDR3 protein. Here the sample spans approximately 600,000 distinct CDR3 sequences, 7.1% being singletons. These data were also filed under a second study, of yellow fever vaccine responses in identical twins.

Input material: PBMCs. All receptors derive from a woman younger than 30 in good health.

On this clonotype itself: A much more abundant neighbour one base away suggests this may be a read error. The chain couples TRBV27 to TRBJ2-3; D might be TRBD2 (7 bases). Germline-derived CDR1 and CDR2 are MNHEY and SMNVEV (reference sequence). V was shortened by 8 bases and J by 0 bases, with 27 bases between the two germline ends. The CDR3 contains 19 residues. The CDR3 region is CASDLTRGPQRRSTDTQYF. In DNA form, the CDR3 reads TGTGCCAGCGACCTTACGCGGGGGCCCCAGCGGAGAAGCACAGATACGCAGTATTTT.

This clonotype was counted at least ten times. The chain has TRBV5-1 and TRBJ1-1; D unresolved. This CDR3 contains 15 residues. With 0 bases removed from V and 2 bases from J, the gap between germline ends came to 11 bases. From germline, CDR1 is SGHRS and CDR2 YFSETQ. CDR3: CASSLEEAPNTEAFF. The CDR3 DNA sequence: TGCGCCAGCAGCTTGGAGGAGGCACCAAACACTGAAGCTTTCTTT.

Ten or more counts support this clonotype. CDR3: CASSSPLFAAEAFF. The CDR3 DNA reads as TGTGCCAGCAGTTCTCCCCTCTTTGCCGCTGAAGCTTTCTTT. V and J are TRBV28 and TRBJ1-1; the D is unclear. Germline CDR1 and CDR2: MDHEN and SYDVKM. The CDR3 is made up of 14 amino acids. Deletions cut 4 bases from V and 6 bases from J, with 15 bases between.

This clonotype was observed a handful of times. The chain has TRBV7-9 and TRBJ2-3, with TRBD1 as a possible D gene (6 bases). The germline CDR1 and CDR2 sequences are SEHNR and FQNEAQ (reference sequence). CDR3 length: 15 amino acids. Trimming removed 3 bases from V and 0 bases from J, with 10 bases in between. The CDR3 DNA reads as TGTGCCAGCAGCTTTGGGGGCATTAGCACAGATACGCAGTATTTT. Residues: CASSFGGISTDTQYF. Combining the CDR3 with reference TRBV7-9 and TRBJ2-3 gives the whole variable domain DTGVSQNPRHKITKRGQNVTFRCDPISEHNRLYWYRQTLGQGPEFLTYFQNEAQLEKSRLLSDRFSAERPKGSFSTLEIQRTEQGDSAMYLCASSFGGISTDTQYFGPGTRLTVL.

This clonotype was found a few times. The gene calls are TRBV5-1 and TRBJ2-3; the match to TRBD1 covers 7 bases. V was clipped by 3 bases and J by 3 bases; unmatched bases: 7. CDR3 size: 15 residues. CDR1 SGHRS and CDR2 YFSETQ come from the germline V gene. The CDR3 sequence: CASSWPGQTTDTQYF. The CDR3 DNA reads TGCGCCAGCAGCTGGCCGGGACAGACTACAGATACGCAGTATTTT.

This clonotype was detected ten times or more. J is TRBJ1-5 and V is TRBV6-2 or TRBV6-3, with a possible D match to TRBD1 (5 bases). The CDR3 covers 14 residues. Germline V lookup: CDR1 MNHEY, CDR2 SVGEGT. V shed 0 bases and J shed 4 bases, with 7 bases lying between them. CDR3 in amino acids: CASSYSTENQPQHF. The DNA of the CDR3 is TGTGCCAGCAGTTACTCGACAGAGAATCAGCCCCAGCATTTT.

The table lists this clonotype with many counts. The genes are TRBV28 and TRBJ1-4, with TRBD1 matching 9 bases. This CDR3 region has 15 residues. CDR1 and CDR2 (germline): MDHEN, SYDVKM. The ends lost 2 bases at V and 7 bases at J; junction bases unmatched: 5. This chain's CDR3 is CASSLGDREGEKLFF. CDR3 DNA sequence: TGTGCCAGCAGTTTAGGGGACAGGGAAGGTGAAAAACTGTTTTTT.